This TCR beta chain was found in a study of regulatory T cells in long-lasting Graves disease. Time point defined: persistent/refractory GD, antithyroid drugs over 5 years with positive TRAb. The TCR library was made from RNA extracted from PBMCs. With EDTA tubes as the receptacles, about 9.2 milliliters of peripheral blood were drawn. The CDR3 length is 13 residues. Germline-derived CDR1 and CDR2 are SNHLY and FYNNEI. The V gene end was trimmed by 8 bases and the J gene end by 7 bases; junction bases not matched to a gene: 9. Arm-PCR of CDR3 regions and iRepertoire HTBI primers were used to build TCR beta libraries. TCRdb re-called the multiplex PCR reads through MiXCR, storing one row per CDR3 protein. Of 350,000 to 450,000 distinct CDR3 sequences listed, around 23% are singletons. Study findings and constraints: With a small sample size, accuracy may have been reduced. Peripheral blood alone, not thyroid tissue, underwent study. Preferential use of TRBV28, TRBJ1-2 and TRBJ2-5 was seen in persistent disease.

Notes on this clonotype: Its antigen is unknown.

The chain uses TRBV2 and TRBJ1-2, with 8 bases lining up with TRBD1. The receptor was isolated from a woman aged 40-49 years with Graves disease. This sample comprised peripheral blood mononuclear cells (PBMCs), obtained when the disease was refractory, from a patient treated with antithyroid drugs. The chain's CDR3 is CASWGRGRVGYTF. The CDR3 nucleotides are TGTGCCAGCTGGGGCAGGGGGCGCGTTGGCTACACCTTC.